The 22 T cell receptor beta chains given below trace back to one sample, sequenced in a study of shared clonotypes between healthy human individuals. Clones were sequenced by immunoSEQ multiplex PCR, and TCRdb holds only the in-frame ones, with some missing. The sample shows 500,000 to 650,000 clones, around 81% of them seen only once. Material for sequencing was PBMCs. Receptor source: a woman in her 40s in good health. Some clones in this sample may be carry-over from other donors' samples.

The chain is built from TRBV7-9 and TRBJ2-3; 10 nucleotides line up with TRBD1. The CDR3 is 14 residues long. The germline CDR1 and CDR2 sequences are SEHNR and FQNEAQ (reference sequence). Trimming cost V 5 bases and J 6 bases; bases outside gene matches: 5. Written as DNA, the CDR3 is TGTGCCAGCAGCGACAGGGGGCGCGGGGATACGCAGTATTTT. This encodes CASSDRGRGDTQYF.

Concerning this clone: A much more abundant neighbour one base away suggests this may be a read error. The rearrangement joins TRBV5-8 to TRBJ1-2; perhaps TRBD1 as D (6 bases). The germline gives CDR1 SGHTS, CDR2 YDEGEE. V was cut by 2 bases and J by 4 bases, with 15 bases left in between. There are 15 residues in the CDR3. The CDR3 here is CASSFRDTFSYGYTF. CDR3 coding DNA: TGTGCCAGCAGCTTCCGGGACACTTTTTCCTATGGCTACACCTTC. The full variable domain, in which reference TRBV5-8 and TRBJ1-2 provide the parts outside the CDR3, is EAGVTQSPTHLIKTRGQQATLRCSPISGHTSVYWYQQALGLGLQFLLWYDEGEERNRGNFPPRFSGRQFPNYSSELNVNALELEDSALYLCASSFRDTFSYGYTFGSGTRLTVV.

The chain combines TRBV7-8 with TRBJ2-7; 8 bases map to TRBD1. Germline trimming cut 4 bases from V and 3 bases from J; bases unmatched to any gene: 11. Germline loops: CDR1 SGHVS, CDR2 FQNEAQ. CDR3 length equals 16 residues. Here the CDR3 reads CASSSQGAMGNYEQYF. In nucleotides, the CDR3 is TGTGCCAGCAGCTCCCAGGGGGCGATGGGGAACTACGAGCAGTACTTC. Looking up the rest from reference TRBV7-8 and TRBJ2-7 gives the full variable domain: GAGVSQSPRYKVAKRGQDVALRCDPISGHVSLFWYQQALGQGPEFLTYFQNEAQLDKSGLPSDRFFAERPEGSVSTLKIQRTQQEDSAVYLCASSSQGAMGNYEQYFGPGTRLTVT.

This clone was counted ten times or more. V and J are TRBV28 and TRBJ2-2; 7 bases agree with TRBD1. The V gene's germline CDR1 is MDHEN and CDR2 SYDVKM. The CDR3 loop spans 18 amino acids. After removal of 3 bases from V and 0 bases from J, the junction contained 10 bases not matched to a gene. The CDR3 DNA reads as TGTGCCAGCAGTTTCACTCAACACACAGGGGCGAACACCGGGGAGCTGTTTTTT. Translation gives CASSFTQHTGANTGELFF.

J is TRBJ2-1 and V is TRBV2; 12 nucleotides line up with TRBD1. CDR1 SNHLY and CDR2 FYNNEI come from the germline V gene. V shed 6 bases, J shed 6 bases, and the junction held 6 bases outside the gene matches. This CDR3 contains 15 residues. CDR3 nucleotide sequence: TGTGCCAGCAGCCCGGGACAGGGGGCAGTCAATGAGCAGTTCTTC. Its protein product is CASSPGQGAVNEQFF.

The rearrangement links TRBV19 to TRBJ1-2; 7 bases fit TRBD1. CDR1 and CDR2 (germline): LNHDA, SQIVND (reference sequence). Losses at the gene ends were 6 bases for V and 4 bases for J; bases not matched to a gene: 8. The CDR3 sequence is 14 residues long. As DNA, the CDR3 is TGTGCCAGTAGACCGGGACAGACCTCCTATGGCTACACCTTC. Protein product: CASRPGQTSYGYTF.

V is TRBV5-1 and J is TRBJ2-5; 11 nucleotides match TRBD2. The last part of the DNA fits TRBJ2-7 better; the J call may be wrong. CDR3 length: 18 residues. The V gene's germline CDR1 is SGHRS and CDR2 YFSETQ. The CDR3 region has the DNA TGCGCCAGCAGCTTGGTGGCTAGCGGGAGGACCACTCCTTACGAGCAGTACTTC. Encoded protein: CASSLVASGRTTPYEQYF.

The V call is TRBV19, the J call TRBJ2-2; D gene ambiguous. V lost 2 bases and J lost 3, with 1 base in between. CDR1 LNHDA and CDR2 SQIVND come from the germline V gene (reference sequence). This CDR3 has 12 amino acids. The CDR3: CASSIYTGELFF. Here the CDR3 DNA reads TGTGCCAGTAGTATATACACCGGGGAGCTGTTTTTT.

This clone was detected ten times or more. The J gene is TRBJ2-7, the V gene TRBV7-9; 9 nucleotides align to TRBD1. Trimming took 3 bases from V and 2 from J; bases not matched to a gene: 5. In germline, CDR1 is SEHNR, CDR2 FQNEAQ (reference sequence). There are 15 residues in the CDR3. The CDR3 DNA sequence: TGTGCCAGCAGCTTCGGTAGACAGGGGGCCTACGAGCAGTACTTC. Translation: CASSFGRQGAYEQYF.

V and J are TRBV29-1 and TRBJ1-1; 9 bases align to TRBD1. Germline CDR1 is SQVTM and CDR2 is ANQGSEA. Losses at the gene ends were 6 bases for V and 3 bases for J; bases not matched to a gene: 8. CDR3 length equals 14 residues. CDR3 nucleotides: TGCAGCGTACAAAGGACAGGGGAGTACACTGAAGCTTTCTTT. Protein sequence: CSVQRTGEYTEAFF.

The chain carries TRBV7-8 and TRBJ1-3; unclear D gene. The germline CDR1 and CDR2 sequences are SGHVS and FQNEAQ. CDR3 length: 12 amino acids. V was shortened by 6 bases and J by 4 bases, with 7 bases between the two germline ends. CDR3 in DNA: TGTGCCAGCAGTCAAAACGGAAACACCATATATTTT. Its translation is CASSQNGNTIYF.

The CDR3: CASSLEGTGLLLSSYNEQFF. As DNA, the CDR3 is TGCGCCAGCAGCTTGGAGGGGACAGGGCTCCTCTTAAGCTCCTACAATGAGCAGTTCTTC. V and J are TRBV5-1 and TRBJ2-1, with TRBD1 matching 9 bases. With 0 bases clipped from V and 0 bases from J, the junction kept 13 bases outside the gene matches. The CDR3 sequence is 20 residues long. Germline CDR1 SGHRS, CDR2 YFSETQ.

The chain combines TRBV7-3 with TRBJ2-3; D not resolved. CDR3 size: 16 residues. From germline, CDR1 is SGHTA and CDR2 FQGTGA. The V and J ends lost 2 bases and 1 base respectively, with 13 bases between them. CDR3 protein: CASSLGKAGRTDTQYF. The CDR3, as DNA: TGTGCCAGCAGCTTAGGCAAGGCAGGCCGCACAGATACGCAGTATTTT.

V is TRBV23-1 and J is TRBJ2-2, with 9 bases that match TRBD2. TRBV23-1 falls under the ORF class, with uncertain function. The CDR3 extends over 19 amino acids. The V and J ends lost 0 bases and 5 bases, in that order; junction bases with no gene match: 13. The CDR3 reads CASSQSPPSGMFGTGELFF. The CDR3 DNA is TGCGCCAGCAGTCAATCCCCTCCTAGCGGGATGTTTGGGACCGGGGAGCTGTTTTTT.

V gene TRBV6-6 combines with J gene TRBJ2-7; D is undetermined. This CDR3 region has 13 residues. The ends were cut back, 0 bases at V and 3 bases at J, with 6 bases in the middle. The germline gives CDR1 MNHNY, CDR2 SVGAGI (reference sequence). CDR3 amino acids: CASSYSASYEQYF. In DNA, the CDR3 is TGTGCCAGCAGTTACTCCGCTAGCTACGAGCAGTACTTC.

This sequence joins TRBV30 and TRBJ2-1; the D is unclear. CDR1 GTSNPN and CDR2 SVGIG come from the germline V gene (reference sequence). There are 15 residues in the CDR3. Trimming pared 0 bases from V and 6 bases from J, leaving 15 bases between. The CDR3 DNA follows: TGTGCCTGGAGTGTACGGTTAGTCCGGGTCAATGAGCAGTTCTTC. This sequence encodes CAWSVRLVRVNEQFF.

The V gene is TRBV7-9, the J gene TRBJ2-7; 10 bases are a match to TRBD2. This CDR3 comprises 13 residues. Trimming at V came to 11 bases and at J to 7 bases, leaving 11 bases not matched to a gene. Per the germline V gene, CDR1 is SEHNR and CDR2 is FQNEAQ (reference sequence). Written as DNA, the CDR3 is TGTGCCGGAGAAATAGCGGGAGGCCGGGAGCAGTACTTC. It is translated as CAGEIAGGREQYF.

The chain employs TRBV28 and TRBJ1-4, with a weak D call TRBD1 (6 bases). Germline-derived CDR1 and CDR2 are MDHEN and SYDVKM. This CDR3 contains 15 residues. V was trimmed by 1 base and J by 5 bases, leaving 11 bases between them. CDR3 region: CASSLSSRGNEKLFF. The CDR3, as DNA: TGTGCCAGCAGTTTATCCTCGAGGGGGAATGAAAAACTGTTTTTT. The whole variable domain, remainder taken from reference TRBV28 and TRBJ1-4, is DVKVTQSSRYLVKRTGEKVFLECVQDMDHENMFWYRQDPGLGLRLIYFSYDVKMKEKGDIPEGYSVSREKKERFSLILESASTNQTSMYLCASSLSSRGNEKLFFGSGTQLSVL.

This chain joins TRBV7-7 and TRBJ2-2, with 9 nucleotides matching TRBD2. V dropped 5 bases and J dropped 3; count of bases not matched to a gene: 7. The germline CDR1 and CDR2 sequences are SSHAT and FNYEAQ (reference sequence). The CDR3 contains 16 residues. In DNA, the CDR3 is TGTGCCAGCAGCCCGTCGGCGGGAGGGTACACCGGGGAGCTGTTTTTT. This gives the protein CASSPSAGGYTGELFF.

The chain has TRBV11-2 and TRBJ2-3; unclear D gene. There are 17 residues in the CDR3. Trimming shortened V by 0 bases and J by 0 bases, and 13 bases separated the two germline ends. Germline CDR1 reads SGHAT; CDR2 reads FQNNGV. DNA of the CDR3: TGTGCCAGCAGCTTAGACTTTCCAGGTACTAGCACAGATACGCAGTATTTT. Its translation is CASSLDFPGTSTDTQYF.

This chain connects TRBV27 to TRBJ1-1; D gene uncertain. Trimming took 2 bases from V and 7 from J, leaving 14 bases between them. The CDR3 has 14 residues. Germline V lookup: CDR1 MNHEY, CDR2 SMNVEV (reference sequence). CDR3 in amino acids: CASSLRVGSFEAFF. CDR3 DNA: TGTGCCAGCAGTTTAAGGGTCGGCAGCTTTGAAGCTTTCTTT.

This clone came up a few times. The chain joins TRBV28 to TRBJ1-2; no definite D call. Trimming left V 2 bases short and J 8 bases short, with 9 bases between. This CDR3 comprises 12 residues. Germline loops: CDR1 MDHEN, CDR2 SYDVKM. The CDR3: CASSLGRQGYTF. For the CDR3, the DNA is TGTGCCAGCAGTTTAGGCCGGCAGGGCTACACCTTC.